The 23 T cell receptor beta chains below come from one sample, sequenced in a study of shared clonotypes between healthy human individuals. The table came from immunoSEQ multiplex PCR; TCRdb's copy has only in-frame clones and leaves some out. The sample holds roughly 300,000 clones, less than 75% seen once. The sequenced sample consisted of memory CD4+ T cells sorted from blood. The subset was: CD45RA-negative fraction. These TCRs come from a young man in good health.

The chain joins TRBV7-2 to TRBJ1-2; D is unclear. Germline V gene data show CDR1 as SGHTA and CDR2 as FQGNSA. V was pared by 11 bases and J by 8 bases, with 15 bases between. This CDR3 region has 11 residues. The CDR3 loop is CAGESSPGYTF. CDR3 in DNA: TGTGCCGGCGAGTCGTCCCCCGGCTACACCTTC. Combining the CDR3 with reference TRBV7-2 and TRBJ1-2 gives the whole variable domain GAGVSQSPSNKVTEKGKDVELRCDPISGHTALYWYRQSLGQGLEFLIYFQGNSAPDKSGLPSDRFSAERTGGSVSTLTIQRTQQEDSAVYLCAGESSPGYTFGSGTRLTVV.

This clone was detected only once. Within the sample, other DNA sequences also encode this same CDR3. V usage is TRBV5-4 and J usage is TRBJ2-3, with 7 bases aligning to TRBD2. V was clipped by 2 bases and J by 3 bases; unmatched bases: 0. Germline-derived CDR1 and CDR2 are SGHNT and YYREEE (reference sequence). The CDR3 contains 13 residues. CDR3 in DNA: TGTGCCAGCAGCTTTAGCGGGACAGATACGCAGTATTTT. Its protein is CASSFSGTDTQYF.

With respect to this clone: One end of the junction does not line up with germline, which may come from a read error. The chain recombines TRBV6-5 with TRBJ2-2; D gene ambiguous. CDR1 and CDR2 from the germline V gene are MNHEY and SVGAGI. The CDR3 contains 14 residues. CDR3 sequence reads: CASSNTMNSGELFF. As DNA, the CDR3 is TGTGCCAGCAGCAACACGATGAACTCCGGGGAGCTGTTTTTT.

The chain has TRBV7-2 and TRBJ2-1; TRBD2 matches 14 bases. The J segment lost 8 bases and the V segment lost 0 bases, leaving 3 bases of the junction unmatched. The CDR3 has 16 amino acids. Per germline, CDR1 SGHTA and CDR2 FQGNSA. Here the CDR3 DNA reads TGTGCCAGCAGCTTAGCCGGGACTAGCGGGAGTTATGAGCAGTTCTTC. Translated: CASSLAGTSGSYEQFF.

The chain employs TRBV5-1 and TRBJ1-4; no clear D. The CDR3 extends over 16 amino acids. The V gene's germline CDR1 is SGHRS and CDR2 YFSETQ. Deletions cut 4 bases from V and 0 bases from J, with 13 bases between. CDR3 sequence: CASSIRPVATNEKLFF. The CDR3 DNA reads as TGCGCCAGCAGCATCCGGCCAGTAGCAACTAATGAAAAACTGTTTTTT. Full variable domain (rest looked up from reference TRBV5-1 and TRBJ1-4): KAGVTQTPRYLIKTRGQQVTLSCSPISGHRSVSWYQQTPGQGLQFLFEYFSETQRNKGNFPGRFSGRQFSNSRSEMNVSTLELGDSALYLCASSIRPVATNEKLFFGSGTQLSVL.

The V call is TRBV6-1, the J call TRBJ1-5, with 7 positions matching TRBD1. V lost 1 base to trimming and J lost 4 bases; unmatched junction nucleotides: 4. The CDR3 runs 15 residues. The germline gives CDR1 MNHNS, CDR2 SASEGT. The CDR3, as DNA: TGTGCCAGCAGTGAAGACAGGGGAGGGAATCAGCCCCAGCATTTT. Its protein is CASSEDRGGNQPQHF.

This chain's CDR3 is CASSYSEVHSGNTIYF. In DNA, the CDR3 is TGTGCCAGCTCGTACAGTGAGGTCCACTCTGGAAACACCATATATTTT. The chain has TRBV28 and TRBJ1-3; D remains ambiguous. This CDR3 is built from 16 residues. CDR1 MDHEN and CDR2 SYDVKM come from the germline V gene. V lost 8 bases to trimming and J lost 0 bases, with 17 bases between them.

The J gene is TRBJ1-5, the V gene TRBV18, with 7 bases identical to TRBD1. Per germline, CDR1 KGHSH and CDR2 LQKENI. Losses at the gene ends were 2 bases for V and 5 bases for J; bases not matched to a gene: 3. The CDR3 has 14 residues. Written as DNA, the CDR3 is TGTGCCAGCTCACCAGACAGGGCCTATCAGCCCCAGCATTTT. Protein sequence: CASSPDRAYQPQHF.

DNA for the CDR3: TGTGCCAGTAGTATAGGCCTTAGCACAGATACGCAGTATTTT. It codes for CASSIGLSTDTQYF. V gene TRBV19 combines with J gene TRBJ2-3; no clear D gene. The germline V gene encodes CDR1 LNHDA and CDR2 SQIVND (reference sequence). CDR3 length: 14 amino acids. Trimming left V 1 base short and J 0 bases short, with 5 bases between. The full variable domain, its missing parts supplied by reference TRBV19 and TRBJ2-3, is DGGITQSPKYLFRKEGQNVTLSCEQNLNHDAMYWYRQDPGQGLRLIYYSQIVNDFQKGDIAEGYSVSREKKESFPLTVTSAQKNPTAFYLCASSIGLSTDTQYFGPGTRLTVL.

The V gene is TRBV6-5, the J gene TRBJ1-5; D might be TRBD1 (5 bases). The CDR3 runs to 13 residues. The germline CDR1 and CDR2 sequences are MNHEY and SVGAGI. Trimming removed 10 bases at V and 3 bases at J, with 13 bases between. The CDR3 spells CATRDGFNQPQHF. CDR3 sequence (DNA): TGTGCCACCCGGGACGGATTCAATCAGCCCCAGCATTTT.

V gene TRBV23-1 combines with J gene TRBJ2-7; D unresolved. TRBV23-1 is an ORF; its function is uncertain. The V end was cut by 4 bases, the J end by 4 bases, with 8 bases between. This CDR3 comprises 12 residues. CDR3 sequence: CASSLLGYEQYF. DNA of the CDR3: TGCGCCAGCAGTCTCTTAGGGTACGAGCAGTACTTC.

The chain employs TRBV5-6 and TRBJ1-2; no definite D call. This CDR3 is 13 amino acids long. Germline lookup yields CDR1 SGHDT and CDR2 YYEEEE. V shed 0 bases and J shed 3 bases, with 6 bases lying between them. CDR3 coding DNA: TGTGCCAGCAGCTTGGCTCGGGACTATGGCTACACCTTC. Its translation is CASSLARDYGYTF.

The chain carries TRBV27 and TRBJ2-7; 8 bases are shared with TRBD1. Germline CDR1 and CDR2: MNHEY and SMNVEV (reference sequence). The CDR3 runs to 17 residues. Germline trimming cut 1 base from V and 3 bases from J; bases unmatched to any gene: 11. This CDR3 reads CASSLFGRPGQVYEQYF. The CDR3 DNA sequence: TGTGCCAGCAGTTTATTCGGACGACCGGGACAGGTCTACGAGCAGTACTTC.

There are many counts of this clone. The rearrangement uses TRBV6-1 and TRBJ2-3, with TRBD1 matching 8 bases. The CDR3 consists of 15 residues. V lost 6 bases and J lost 1; bases outside the gene matches: 6. From germline, CDR1 is MNHNS and CDR2 SASEGT. In nucleotides, the CDR3 is TGTGCCAGCAGCCCAGGGGGCCTCGGCACAGATACGCAGTATTTT. Translation: CASSPGGLGTDTQYF.

This rearrangement joins TRBV7-8 to TRBJ2-7; 8 bases fit TRBD1. Germline V gene data show CDR1 as SGHVS and CDR2 as FQNEAQ. The trim removed 3 bases at V and 0 bases at J, leaving 7 bases unmatched. The CDR3 runs to 16 residues. DNA for the CDR3: TGTGCCAGCAGCTTTCCAACGGGACAGGCCTCCTACGAGCAGTACTTC. This codes for CASSFPTGQASYEQYF.

This chain connects TRBV6-1 to TRBJ2-1, with D perhaps TRBD2 (6 bases). Germline assignment: CDR1 MNHNS and CDR2 SASEGT. The V gene lost 8 bases and the J gene lost 0 bases, with 14 bases spanning the gap. CDR3 size: 15 residues. The CDR3 bases are TGTGCCAGCCGGGGACTGAGGAGCTCCTACAATGAGCAGTTCTTC. It is translated as CASRGLRSSYNEQFF.

This CDR3 is CASSIGLGAPYEQYF. CDR3 sequence (DNA): TGTGCCAGTAGTATAGGCCTCGGGGCGCCCTACGAGCAGTACTTC. The chain couples TRBV19 to TRBJ2-7; D is perhaps TRBD1 or TRBD2 (5 bases each). The length of the CDR3 is 15 residues. V lost 1 base and J 2 bases, leaving 12 bases between the germline ends. Germline V gene sequence: CDR1 LNHDA, CDR2 SQIVND (reference sequence).

The chain recombines TRBV5-1 with TRBJ1-5; D is unresolved. Trimming stripped 0 bases from V and 3 bases from J, with 13 bases between. In germline, CDR1 is SGHRS, CDR2 YFSETQ. The CDR3 runs to 16 residues. The CDR3 DNA reads TGCGCCAGCAGCTTGGATCCGGGTGGGGTCAATCAGCCCCAGCATTTT. Translating gives CASSLDPGGVNQPQHF. Full variable domain (remainder filled in from reference TRBV5-1 and TRBJ1-5): KAGVTQTPRYLIKTRGQQVTLSCSPISGHRSVSWYQQTPGQGLQFLFEYFSETQRNKGNFPGRFSGRQFSNSRSEMNVSTLELGDSALYLCASSLDPGGVNQPQHFGDGTRLSIL.

The rearrangement links TRBV27 to TRBJ2-7; 9 bases line up with TRBD2. The CDR3 extends over 15 amino acids. The V segment lost 5 bases and the J segment 1 base; nucleotides outside the gene matches: 6. Germline CDR1 reads MNHEY; CDR2 reads SMNVEV (reference sequence). The CDR3 DNA sequence: TGTGCCAGCAGTATCGGACTAGCGCTATCCTACGAGCAGTACTTC. It encodes CASSIGLALSYEQYF.

This clone was counted at least ten times. The V and J genes are TRBV28 and TRBJ1-2, with D maybe TRBD1 (6 bases). V was trimmed by 5 bases and J by 9 bases, leaving 22 bases between them. CDR1 is MDHEN, CDR2 SYDVKM, per germline. The CDR3 has 15 residues. CDR3 loop: CASSPTQTGSLSYTF. Here the CDR3 DNA reads TGTGCCAGCAGTCCAACGCAGACAGGCTCCTTGAGCTACACCTTC.

This clone was seen a few times. V gene TRBV2 combines with J gene TRBJ2-7; D gene ambiguous. In germline, CDR1 is SNHLY, CDR2 FYNNEI. V dropped 0 bases and J dropped 5 bases, with 14 bases sitting between them. The CDR3 contains 15 residues. This chain's CDR3 is CASSEAVGLDDEQYF. DNA for the CDR3: TGTGCCAGCAGTGAAGCGGTAGGGCTAGATGACGAGCAGTACTTC.

This clone occurred many times. The V and J genes are TRBV5-4 and TRBJ1-4; possibly TRBD1 for D (6 bases). Germline V lookup: CDR1 SGHNT, CDR2 YYREEE (reference sequence). V lost 9 bases to trimming and J lost 8 bases, with 17 bases between them. CDR3 size: 13 residues. The DNA for the CDR3 is TGTGCCACGACGGACAGCCGGGGGGAAAAACTGTTTTTT. The encoded protein is CATTDSRGEKLFF.

The J gene is TRBJ2-1, the V gene TRBV13; D is unresolved. The V and J ends lost 2 bases and 8 bases respectively, with 4 bases between them. CDR3 size: 11 residues. Germline CDR1 and CDR2: PRHDT and FYEKMQ (reference sequence). The CDR3 DNA reads TGTGCCAGCAGCTTACTCTATGAGCAGTTCTTC. This gives the protein CASSLLYEQFF.